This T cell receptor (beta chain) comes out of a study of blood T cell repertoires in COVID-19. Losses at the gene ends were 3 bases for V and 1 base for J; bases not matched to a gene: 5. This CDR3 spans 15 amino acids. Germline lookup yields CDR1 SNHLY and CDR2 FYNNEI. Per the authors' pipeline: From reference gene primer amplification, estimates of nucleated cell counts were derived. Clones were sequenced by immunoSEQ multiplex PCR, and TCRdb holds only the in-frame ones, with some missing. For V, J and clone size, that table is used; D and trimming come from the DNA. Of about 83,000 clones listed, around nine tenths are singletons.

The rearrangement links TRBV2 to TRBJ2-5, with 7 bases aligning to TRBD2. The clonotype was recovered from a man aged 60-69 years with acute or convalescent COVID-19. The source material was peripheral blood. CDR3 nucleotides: TGTGCCAGCAGTGACGGGGGAGGGATCCAAGAGACCCAGTACTTC. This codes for CASSDGGGIQETQYF.